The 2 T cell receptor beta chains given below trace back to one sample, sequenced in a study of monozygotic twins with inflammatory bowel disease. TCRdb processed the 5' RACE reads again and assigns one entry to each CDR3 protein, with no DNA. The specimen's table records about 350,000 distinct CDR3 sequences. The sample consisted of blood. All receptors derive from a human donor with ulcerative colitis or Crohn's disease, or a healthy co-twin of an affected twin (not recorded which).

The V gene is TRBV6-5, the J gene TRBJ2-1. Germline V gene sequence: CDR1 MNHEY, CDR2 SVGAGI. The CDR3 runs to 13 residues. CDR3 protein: CASSRTTINEQFF.

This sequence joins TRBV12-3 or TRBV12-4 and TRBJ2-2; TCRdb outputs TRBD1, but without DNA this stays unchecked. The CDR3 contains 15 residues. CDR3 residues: CASSGGAQNTGELFF.